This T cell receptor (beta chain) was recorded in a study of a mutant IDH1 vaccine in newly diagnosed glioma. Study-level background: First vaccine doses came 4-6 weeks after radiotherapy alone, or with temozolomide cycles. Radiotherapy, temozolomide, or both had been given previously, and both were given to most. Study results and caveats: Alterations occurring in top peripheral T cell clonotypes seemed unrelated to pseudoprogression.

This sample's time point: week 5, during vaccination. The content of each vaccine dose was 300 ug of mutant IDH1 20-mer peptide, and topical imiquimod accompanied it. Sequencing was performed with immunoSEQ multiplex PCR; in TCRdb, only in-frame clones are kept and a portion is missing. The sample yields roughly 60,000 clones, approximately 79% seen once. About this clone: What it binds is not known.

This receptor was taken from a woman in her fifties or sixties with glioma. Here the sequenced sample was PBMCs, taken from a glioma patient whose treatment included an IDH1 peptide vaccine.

The CDR3 spells CAWSVLGGAQPQHF. For the CDR3, the DNA is TGTGCCTGGAGTGTACTAGGGGGGGCTCAGCCCCAGCATTTT. The rearrangement joins TRBV30 to TRBJ1-5, with D perhaps TRBD1 (6 bases). The germline CDR1 and CDR2 sequences are GTSNPN and SVGIG (reference sequence). The CDR3 totals 14 residues. V lost 0 bases to trimming and J lost 6 bases, with 12 bases between them. Drawing the rest from reference TRBV30 and TRBJ1-5, the complete variable domain is SQTIHQWPATLVQPVGSPLSLECTVEGTSNPNLYWYRQAAGRGLQLLFYSVGIGQISSEVPQNLSASRPQDRQFILSSKKLLLSDSGFYLCAWSVLGGAQPQHFGDGTRLSIL.